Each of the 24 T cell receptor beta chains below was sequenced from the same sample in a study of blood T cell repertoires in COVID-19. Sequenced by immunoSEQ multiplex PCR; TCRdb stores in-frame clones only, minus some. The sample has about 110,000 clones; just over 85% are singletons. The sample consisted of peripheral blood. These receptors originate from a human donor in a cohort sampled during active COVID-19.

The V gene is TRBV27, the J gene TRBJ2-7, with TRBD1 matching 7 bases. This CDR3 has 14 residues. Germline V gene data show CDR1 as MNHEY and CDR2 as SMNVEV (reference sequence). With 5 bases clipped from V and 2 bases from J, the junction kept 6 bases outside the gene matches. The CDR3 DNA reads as TGTGCCAGCAGTCCGACAGGGACAGCCTACGAGCAGTACTTC. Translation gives CASSPTGTAYEQYF.

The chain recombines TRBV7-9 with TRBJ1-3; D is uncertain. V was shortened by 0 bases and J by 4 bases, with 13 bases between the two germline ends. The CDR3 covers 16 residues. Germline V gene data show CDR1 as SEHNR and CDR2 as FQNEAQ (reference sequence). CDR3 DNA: TGTGCCAGCAGCTTAGCGCGAGCTCCCGGGGGAAACACCATATATTTT. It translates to CASSLARAPGGNTIYF.

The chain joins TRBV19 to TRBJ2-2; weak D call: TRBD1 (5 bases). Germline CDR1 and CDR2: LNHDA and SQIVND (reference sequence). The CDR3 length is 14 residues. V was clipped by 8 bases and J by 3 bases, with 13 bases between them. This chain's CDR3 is CASVSRDYTGELFF. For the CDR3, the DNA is TGTGCCAGTGTTAGCAGGGATTACACCGGGGAGCTGTTTTTT. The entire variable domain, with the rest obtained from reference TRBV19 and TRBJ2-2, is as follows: DGGITQSPKYLFRKEGQNVTLSCEQNLNHDAMYWYRQDPGQGLRLIYYSQIVNDFQKGDIAEGYSVSREKKESFPLTVTSAQKNPTAFYLCASVSRDYTGELFFGEGSRLTVL.

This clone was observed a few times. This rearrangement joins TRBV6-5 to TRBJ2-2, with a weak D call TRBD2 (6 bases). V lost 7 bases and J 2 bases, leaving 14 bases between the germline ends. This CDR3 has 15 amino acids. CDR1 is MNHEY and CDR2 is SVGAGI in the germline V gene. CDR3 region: CASTPWTINTGELFF. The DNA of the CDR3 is TGTGCCAGCACCCCTTGGACTATCAACACCGGGGAGCTGTTTTTT.

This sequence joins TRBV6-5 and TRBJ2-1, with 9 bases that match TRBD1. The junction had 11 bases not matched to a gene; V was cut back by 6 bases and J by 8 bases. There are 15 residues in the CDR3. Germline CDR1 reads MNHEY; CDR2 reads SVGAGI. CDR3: CASSQGQGPSYEQFF. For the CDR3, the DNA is TGTGCCAGCAGCCAGGGACAGGGCCCTAGCTATGAGCAGTTCTTC.

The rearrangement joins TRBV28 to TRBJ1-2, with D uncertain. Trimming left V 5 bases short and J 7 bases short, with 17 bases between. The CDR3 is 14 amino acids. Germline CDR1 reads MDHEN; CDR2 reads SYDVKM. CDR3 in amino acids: CASSLNSDYVGYTF. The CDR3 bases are TGTGCCAGCAGTCTCAACAGTGACTATGTTGGCTACACCTTC.

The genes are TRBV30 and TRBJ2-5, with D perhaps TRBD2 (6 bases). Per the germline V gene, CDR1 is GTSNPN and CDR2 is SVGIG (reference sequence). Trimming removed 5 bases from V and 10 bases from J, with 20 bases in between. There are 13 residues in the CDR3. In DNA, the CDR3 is TGTGCCTGGGGCGCAGGTATTAGGCGGGACCAGTACTTC. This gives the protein CAWGAGIRRDQYF.

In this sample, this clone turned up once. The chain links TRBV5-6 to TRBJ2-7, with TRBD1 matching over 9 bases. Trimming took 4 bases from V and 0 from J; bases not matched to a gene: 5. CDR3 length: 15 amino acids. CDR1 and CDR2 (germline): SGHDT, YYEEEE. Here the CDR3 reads CASSPDRGFSYEQYF. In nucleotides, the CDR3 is TGTGCCAGCAGCCCGGACAGGGGTTTCTCCTACGAGCAGTACTTC.

The CDR3 here is CASTRTGVFPGANVLTF. CDR3 in DNA: TGTGCCAGCACCAGGACAGGGGTTTTCCCTGGGGCCAACGTCCTGACTTTC. This chain links TRBV25-1 with TRBJ2-6; TRBD1 aligns across 9 bases. Unmatched junction bases numbered 9, after V lost 7 bases and J lost 2 bases. There are 17 residues in the CDR3. Germline V gives CDR1 MGHDK, CDR2 SYGVNS.

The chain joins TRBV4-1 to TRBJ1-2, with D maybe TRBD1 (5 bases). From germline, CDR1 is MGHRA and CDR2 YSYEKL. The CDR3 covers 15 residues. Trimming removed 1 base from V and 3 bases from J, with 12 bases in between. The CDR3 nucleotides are TGCGCCAGCAGCCAAGGGCAGGGTTTAGACTATGGCTACACCTTC. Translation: CASSQGQGLDYGYTF.

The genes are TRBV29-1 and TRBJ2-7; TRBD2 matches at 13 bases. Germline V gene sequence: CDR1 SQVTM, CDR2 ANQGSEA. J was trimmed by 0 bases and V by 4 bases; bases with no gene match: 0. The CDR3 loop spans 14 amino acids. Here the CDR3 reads CSVGTSGSSYEQYF. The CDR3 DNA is TGCAGCGTTGGGACTAGCGGGAGCTCCTACGAGCAGTACTTC.

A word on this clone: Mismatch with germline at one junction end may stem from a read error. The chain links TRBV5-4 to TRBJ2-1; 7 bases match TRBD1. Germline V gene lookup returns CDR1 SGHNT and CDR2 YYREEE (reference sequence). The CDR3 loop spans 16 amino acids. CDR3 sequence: CASTLRGGAGDNEQFF. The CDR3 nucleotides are TGTGCCAGCACCTTGAGAGGGGGCGCAGGTGATAATGAGCAGTTCTTC.

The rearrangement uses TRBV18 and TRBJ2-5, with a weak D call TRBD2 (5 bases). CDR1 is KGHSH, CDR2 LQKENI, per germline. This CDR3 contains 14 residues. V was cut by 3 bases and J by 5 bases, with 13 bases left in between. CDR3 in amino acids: CASSPSGGGETQYF. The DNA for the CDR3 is TGTGCCAGCTCACCCTCTGGAGGCGGGGAGACCCAGTACTTC.

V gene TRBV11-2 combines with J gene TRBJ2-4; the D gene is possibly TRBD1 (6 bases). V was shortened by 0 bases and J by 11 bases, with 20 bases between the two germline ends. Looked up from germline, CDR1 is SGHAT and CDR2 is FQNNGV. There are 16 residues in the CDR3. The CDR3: CASSLDKPGERRVQYF. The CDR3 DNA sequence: TGTGCCAGCAGCTTAGATAAGCCAGGGGAGCGTAGGGTTCAGTACTTC. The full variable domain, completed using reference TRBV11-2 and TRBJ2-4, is EAGVAQSPRYKIIEKRQSVAFWCNPISGHATLYWYQQILGQGPKLLIQFQNNGVVDDSQLPKDRFSAERLKGVDSTLKIQPAKLEDSAVYLCASSLDKPGERRVQYFGAGTRLSVL.

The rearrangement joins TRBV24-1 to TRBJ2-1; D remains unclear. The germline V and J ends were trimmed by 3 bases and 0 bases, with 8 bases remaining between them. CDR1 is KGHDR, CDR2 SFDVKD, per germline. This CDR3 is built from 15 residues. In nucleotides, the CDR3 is TGTGCCACCAGTGATCATTCGAGCTCCTACAATGAGCAGTTCTTC. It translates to CATSDHSSSYNEQFF.

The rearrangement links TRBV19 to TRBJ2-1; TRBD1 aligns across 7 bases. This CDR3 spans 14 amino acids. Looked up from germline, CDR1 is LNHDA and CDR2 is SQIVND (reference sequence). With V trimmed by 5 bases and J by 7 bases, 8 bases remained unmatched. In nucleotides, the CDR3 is TGTGCCAGTAGTTTACCGACAGGGAGTAATGAGCAGTTCTTC. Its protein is CASSLPTGSNEQFF.

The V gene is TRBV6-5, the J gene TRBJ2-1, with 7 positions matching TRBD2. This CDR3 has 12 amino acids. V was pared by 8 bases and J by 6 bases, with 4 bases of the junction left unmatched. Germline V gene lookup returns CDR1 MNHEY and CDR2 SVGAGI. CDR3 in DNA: TGTGCCAGCTTGGGCGGGGGCAATGAGCAGTTCTTC. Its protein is CASLGGGNEQFF.

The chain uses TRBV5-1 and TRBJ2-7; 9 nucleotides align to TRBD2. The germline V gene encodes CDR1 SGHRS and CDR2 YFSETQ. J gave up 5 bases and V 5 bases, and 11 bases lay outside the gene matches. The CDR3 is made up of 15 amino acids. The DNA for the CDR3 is TGCGCCAGCAGTTTTGCTAGCGGGACACCTAACGAGCAGTACTTC. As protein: CASSFASGTPNEQYF.

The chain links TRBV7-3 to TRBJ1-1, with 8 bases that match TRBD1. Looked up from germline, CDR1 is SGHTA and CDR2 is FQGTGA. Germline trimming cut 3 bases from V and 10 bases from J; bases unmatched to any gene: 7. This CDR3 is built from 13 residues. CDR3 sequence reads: CASSFSGQGLAFF. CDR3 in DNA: TGTGCCAGCAGCTTCTCAGGACAGGGTTTAGCTTTCTTT.

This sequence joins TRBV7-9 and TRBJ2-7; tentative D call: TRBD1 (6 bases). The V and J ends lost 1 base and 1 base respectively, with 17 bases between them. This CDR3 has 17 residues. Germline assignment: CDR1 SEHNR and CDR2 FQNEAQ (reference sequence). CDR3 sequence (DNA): TGTGCCAGCAGCTTAGGTCTCGGGGACACACCTTCCTACGAGCAGTACTTC. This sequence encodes CASSLGLGDTPSYEQYF.

As DNA, the CDR3 is TGTGCCACCGGACCGGGACTGGGCAGAGTTCAGTACTTC. This encodes CATGPGLGRVQYF. The chain carries TRBV5-6 and TRBJ2-4; TRBD2 might be the D (6 bases). V lost 9 bases to trimming and J lost 11 bases, with 21 bases between them. CDR1 is SGHDT and CDR2 is YYEEEE in the germline V gene. This CDR3 spans 13 amino acids.

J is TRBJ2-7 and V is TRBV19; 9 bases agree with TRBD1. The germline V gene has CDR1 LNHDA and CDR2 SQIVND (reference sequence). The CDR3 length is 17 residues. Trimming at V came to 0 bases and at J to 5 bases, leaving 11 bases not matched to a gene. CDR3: CASSIDPGTGPANEQYF. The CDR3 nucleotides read TGTGCCAGTAGTATAGATCCAGGGACAGGGCCCGCGAACGAGCAGTACTTC.

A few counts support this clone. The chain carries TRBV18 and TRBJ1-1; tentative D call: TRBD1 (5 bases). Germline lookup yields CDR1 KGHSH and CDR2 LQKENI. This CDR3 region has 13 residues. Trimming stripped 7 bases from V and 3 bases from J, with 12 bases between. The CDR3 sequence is CASLAGIDTEAFF. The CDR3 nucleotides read TGTGCCAGCTTGGCAGGGATCGACACTGAAGCTTTCTTT. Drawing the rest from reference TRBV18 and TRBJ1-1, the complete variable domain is NAGVMQNPRHLVRRRGQEARLRCSPMKGHSHVYWYRQLPEEGLKFMVYLQKENIIDESGMPKERFSAEFPKEGPSILRIQQVVRGDSAAYFCASLAGIDTEAFFGQGTRLTVV.

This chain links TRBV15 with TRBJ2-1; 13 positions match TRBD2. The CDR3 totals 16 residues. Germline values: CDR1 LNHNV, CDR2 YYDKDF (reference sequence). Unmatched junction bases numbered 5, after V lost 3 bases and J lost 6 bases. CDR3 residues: CATSRTSGGIGNEQFF. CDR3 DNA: TGTGCCACCAGCAGGACTAGCGGGGGGATTGGCAATGAGCAGTTCTTC.